This entry describes one T cell receptor (beta chain). These data belong to a study of blood T cell repertoires in COVID-19. Background on the study: Some COVID-19 samples were acute and others convalescent; all came from the United States, Italy and Spain.

CDR3 length: 13 amino acids. V lost 5 bases and J 7 bases, leaving 12 bases between the germline ends. Clones were sequenced by immunoSEQ multiplex PCR, and TCRdb holds only the in-frame ones, with some missing. The data show about 80,000 clones, around 77% seen once. Sequenced: peripheral blood. The V gene is TRBV12-3 or TRBV12-4, the J gene TRBJ1-5, with D possibly TRBD1 on 5 matching bases. The TCR comes from a man aged 70-80 years with active or convalescent COVID-19. The CDR3 spells CASSPGGEQPQHF. Here the CDR3 DNA reads TGTGCCAGCAGTCCGGGGGGGGAACAGCCCCAGCATTTT.